The entry below gives a single TCR beta chain sequence along with its context. This record belongs to a study of T cell changes during pregnancy in multiple sclerosis. CDR3 length: 15 residues. The germline V gene has CDR1 SGDLS and CDR2 YYNGEE. The ends lost 3 bases at V and 5 bases at J; junction bases unmatched: 9. Here immunoSEQ multiplex PCR was the method, and the copy in TCRdb shows in-frame clones only, minus some. The data show roughly 63,000 clones, 90% to 95% seen once. The source is a female donor with multiple sclerosis, enrolled in a pregnancy study. The chain has TRBV9 and TRBJ2-5, with 8 bases identical to TRBD1. The sample consisted of CD8+ T cells from peripheral blood mononuclear cells, taken in the second trimester of pregnancy. The CDR3 region is CASSETGVWRETQYF. CDR3 coding DNA: TGTGCCAGCAGCGAGACAGGGGTTTGGCGGGAGACCCAGTACTTC.